The sequence of this TCR beta chain was determined in a study of molecular identifiers for immune sequencing clone quantification. TCRdb itself ran the PCR reads through MiXCR, one entry per CDR3 protein. This table holds around 89,000 distinct CDR3 sequences, around 17% found once. The table lists this clonotype with many counts. The sequenced sample consisted of naive CD8+ T cells from blood, with Jurkat cell RNA spiked in. Stated subset: FACS-sorted CD8+CD4-CCR7+CD45RA+ naive T cells. The sequence came from a human donor in good health. Some libraries in this study had Jurkat cell RNA spiked in.

This chain's CDR3 is CASSLNVDEQYF. The CDR3 DNA is TGTGCCAGCAGCCTGAACGTCGACGAGCAGTACTTC. The gene calls are TRBV13 and TRBJ2-7; D gene ambiguous. This CDR3 region has 12 residues. Trimming pared 5 bases from V and 5 bases from J, leaving 10 bases between. Germline CDR1 PRHDT, CDR2 FYEKMQ (reference sequence).